Following are 30 T cell receptor beta chains from one sample sequenced in a study of CD8+CD57+ T cells in acquired aplastic anemia. Whoever was chosen for sequencing had shown CD8+CD57+ cell expansion by flow cytometry. Profiling that covered TCR beta VDJ and CDR3 relied on genomic DNA as its template. TCRdb used MiXCR to reprocess the reads, holding one entry per CDR3 protein. The data show roughly 250,000 distinct CDR3 sequences, approximately 45% seen once. The sample was sorted CD4+, CD8+, or CD8+CD57+ T cells (not recorded which) from PBMCs. All receptors derive from a human donor with aplastic anemia.

The chain recombines TRBV19 with TRBJ2-3; tentative D call: TRBD2 (5 bases). The CDR3 spans 15 residues. The V and J ends lost 3 bases and 0 bases respectively, with 10 bases between them. Germline assignment: CDR1 LNHDA and CDR2 SQIVND (reference sequence). The CDR3 DNA is TGTGCCAGTAGTATGAGGGAGACTAGCACAGATACGCAGTATTTT. Amino acid sequence: CASSMRETSTDTQYF.

A note on this clonotype: Sequence at one end of the junction differs from germline and may be a read error. This chain joins TRBV7-6 and TRBJ2-7; perhaps TRBD1 as D (6 bases). This CDR3 spans 15 amino acids. CDR1 SGHVS and CDR2 FNYEAQ come from the germline V gene. CDR3 DNA sequence: TGTACCAGCAGCTCACCAGGGGCGGTTCCCTACGAGCAGTACTTC. Translation gives CTSSSPGAVPYEQYF.

The chain combines TRBV2 with TRBJ2-7; 9 bases fit TRBD1. J was trimmed by 4 bases and V by 6 bases; bases with no gene match: 1. This CDR3 region has 12 residues. CDR1 is SNHLY and CDR2 is FYNNEI in the germline V gene. The CDR3 nucleotides are TGTGCCAGCAGCGACAGGGGGTACGAGCAGTACGTC. As protein: CASSDRGYEQYV.

This clonotype has a count of ten or more. An end of the junction differs from the germline gene, which may be a read error. V usage is TRBV5-5 and J usage is TRBJ1-1; D is undetermined. This CDR3 comprises 16 residues. Germline V gene data show CDR1 as SGHKS and CDR2 as YYEKEE (reference sequence). The chain's CDR3 is CASSGSVMAHGPDAFF. The CDR3 DNA follows: TGTGCCAGCAGCGGAAGCGTTATGGCTCACGGGCCTGACGCTTTCTTT.

About this clonotype: With a much larger clone just one base away, this may be a read error. The J gene is TRBJ2-1, the V gene TRBV7-9; 7 nucleotides line up with TRBD1. CDR1 SEHNR and CDR2 FQNEAQ come from the germline V gene (reference sequence). There are 17 residues in the CDR3. CDR3 in DNA: TGTGCCAGCAGCTTGCCCGGACAGGACAGCTCCTACAATGAGCAGCTCTTC. The encoded protein is CASSLPGQDSSYNEQLF.

In regard to this clonotype: A single base separates this from a much larger clone, so it may be a read error. V and J are TRBV7-9 and TRBJ1-3; possible D gene TRBD1, 5 bases. CDR3 length: 18 residues. Germline V gene data show CDR1 as SEHNR and CDR2 as FQNEAQ (reference sequence). Trimming removed 2 bases from V and 2 bases from J, with 19 bases in between. CDR3 in DNA: TGTGCCAGCAGCTTACCCCTGGGGGGGGAAAGGCCTGGAAACACCATATATTTT. Amino acid sequence: CASSLPLGGERPGNTIYF.

A word on this clonotype: It may be a read error: a sequence one base away is much more abundant. The V call is TRBV24-1, the J call TRBJ2-7; TRBD1 aligns across 8 bases. V gave up 6 bases and J gave up 4 bases; unmatched junction bases: 7. This CDR3 has 14 residues. CDR1 and CDR2 (germline): KGHDR, SFDVKD. The CDR3 loop is CATSLPGDRYEQYF. The DNA for the CDR3 is TGTGCCACCAGTTTACCCGGGGACAGGTACGAGCAGTACTTC.

Points on this clonotype: A read error may produce the germline difference seen at one junction end. The V call is TRBV29-1, the J call TRBJ2-5, with D tentatively TRBD1 (6 bases). Germline assignment: CDR1 SQVTM and CDR2 ANQGSEA. The CDR3 covers 14 residues. The CDR3 spells CSVDRWGQRETQYF. CDR3 nucleotides: TGCAGCGTCGACCGATGGGGGCAGCGAGAGACTCAGTACTTC.

The genes are TRBV9 and TRBJ2-1; D perhaps matches TRBD1 (6 bases). There are 16 residues in the CDR3. Trimming cost V 0 bases and J 6 bases, with 16 bases left between them. Germline V gene lookup returns CDR1 SGDLS and CDR2 YYNGEE. This CDR3 is CASSVGAGAVVNEQFF. CDR3 bases: TGTGCCAGCAGCGTAGGGGCAGGGGCGGTGGTCAATGAGCAGTTCTTC.

As regards this clonotype: One base away lies a much larger clone, so this may be a sequencing read error. The CDR3 sequence is CASSQDTGTDTQCF. DNA of the CDR3: TGTGCCAGCAGCCAAGATACGGGGACAGATACGCAGTGTTTT. This chain joins TRBV13 and TRBJ2-3; 7 bases agree with TRBD1. This CDR3 comprises 14 residues. Germline-derived CDR1 and CDR2 are PRHDT and FYEKMQ (reference sequence).

The V call is TRBV7-8, the J call TRBJ2-5; D call uncertain. V shed 5 bases and J shed 5 bases, with 9 bases lying between them. The CDR3 length is 12 residues. CDR1 is SGHVS, CDR2 FQNEAQ, per germline. The CDR3 loop reads CASSPRVETQYF. As DNA, the CDR3 is TGTGCCAGCAGCCCACGGGTGGAGACCCAGTACTTC.

The chain is built from TRBV29-1 and TRBJ2-1, with TRBD2 identical over 7 bases. V lost 4 bases and J lost 5; bases outside the gene matches: 5. CDR3 length: 13 amino acids. The germline CDR1 and CDR2 sequences are SQVTM and ANQGSEA. Here the CDR3 reads CSVVGGSHNEQFF. The CDR3 DNA reads as TGCAGCGTTGTGGGCGGGAGTCACAATGAGCAGTTCTTC.

This clonotype was seen many times. V and J are TRBV20-1 and TRBJ2-7; D is unresolved. V was shortened by 3 bases and J by 1 base, with 13 bases between the two germline ends. This CDR3 has 14 amino acids. Germline assignment: CDR1 DFQATT and CDR2 SNEGSKA (reference sequence). CDR3 DNA sequence: TGCAGTGCTAGGACTGGCCTTGAGTCCTACGAGCAGTACTTC. Amino acid sequence: CSARTGLESYEQYF.

Many counts were recorded for this clonotype. The chain combines TRBV7-6 with TRBJ1-1, with D unclear. V was cut by 1 base and J by 2 bases, with 14 bases left in between. Per germline, CDR1 SGHVS and CDR2 FNYEAQ. This CDR3 is built from 16 residues. Here the CDR3 reads CASSLVLGHINTEAFF. The CDR3, as DNA: TGTGCCAGCAGCTTAGTCCTCGGCCACATAAACACTGAAGCTTTCTTT.

The genes are TRBV24-1 and TRBJ2-5, with D perhaps assigned TRBD1 or TRBD2 (6 bases each). This CDR3 spans 15 amino acids. Germline assignment: CDR1 KGHDR and CDR2 SFDVKD. Trimming cost V 4 bases and J 0 bases, with 11 bases left between them. CDR3 sequence: CATSDPEGDQETQYF. CDR3 bases: TGTGCCACCAGTGACCCGGAGGGGGACCAAGAGACCCAGTACTTC.

This chain uses TRBV15 with TRBJ2-6, with TRBD1 matching over 7 bases. Germline-derived CDR1 and CDR2 are LNHNV and YYDKDF (reference sequence). V lost 5 bases and J lost 0; bases outside the gene matches: 1. CDR3 size: 15 residues. CDR3 nucleotides: TGTGCCACCAGCGGGACAGCCTCTGGGGCCAACGTCCTGACTTTC. It is translated as CATSGTASGANVLTF.

The table lists this clonotype with many counts. This chain links TRBV10-3 with TRBJ1-2; unclear D gene. There are 16 residues in the CDR3. Germline V lookup: CDR1 ENHRY, CDR2 SYGVKD. Trimming took off 0 bases at V and 3 bases at J, with 14 bases between the two ends. The CDR3 DNA reads as TGTGCCATCAGTGAGTCCCCCCAGGCCACGGACTATGGCTACACCTTC. Translated: CAISESPQATDYGYTF.

This clonotype was seen a handful of times. This could be a read error, since a much larger clone is one nucleotide away. This rearrangement joins TRBV9 to TRBJ2-3; 8 nucleotides match TRBD1. Looked up from germline, CDR1 is SGDLS and CDR2 is YYNGEE. V was clipped by 2 bases and J by 3 bases; unmatched bases: 2. CDR3 length: 14 residues. Here the CDR3 DNA reads TGTGCCAGCAGCGTGGACAGGGATACAGATACGCAGTATTTT. Its translation: CASSVDRDTDTQYF. Using reference TRBV9 and TRBJ2-3 for the parts outside the CDR3, the full variable domain is DSGVTQTPKHLITATGQRVTLRCSPRSGDLSVYWYQQSLDQGLQFLIQYYNGEERAKGNILERFSAQQFPDLHSELNLSSLELGDSALYFCASSVDRDTDTQYFGPGTRLTVL.

This chain links TRBV7-8 with TRBJ2-5; maybe TRBD2 (6 bases). Germline CDR1 SGHVS, CDR2 FQNEAQ. This CDR3 comprises 14 residues. V lost 5 bases and J 5 bases, leaving 15 bases between the germline ends. The CDR3 loop reads CASSTPGGPETQYF. CDR3 coding DNA: TGTGCCAGCAGCACACCCGGGGGACCGGAGACCCAGTACTTC.

This clonotype was seen at least ten times. The chain combines TRBV7-8 with TRBJ1-2; 9 bases are shared with TRBD1. Germline CDR1 reads SGHVS; CDR2 reads FQNEAQ. The J segment lost 2 bases and the V segment lost 5 bases, leaving 9 bases of the junction unmatched. The CDR3 extends over 16 amino acids. The CDR3 sequence: CASSPNRGQGNYGYTF. In DNA form, the CDR3 reads TGTGCCAGCAGCCCGAACCGGGGACAGGGAAACTATGGCTACACCTTC.

Many counts were recorded for this clonotype. The chain combines TRBV7-9 with TRBJ1-1; 8 bases map to TRBD1. Germline assignment: CDR1 SEHNR and CDR2 FQNEAQ (reference sequence). The CDR3 runs to 14 residues. V shed 5 bases, J shed 4 bases, and the junction held 6 bases outside the gene matches. The CDR3 coding sequence is TGTGCCAGCAGCGAACGACAGGGGTCCACTGAAGCTTTCTTT. Translation gives CASSERQGSTEAFF.

This chain connects TRBV7-9 to TRBJ1-2; 8 bases are a match to TRBD2. The closer fit of TRBJ2-5 to the DNA end suggests the J call may be wrong. CDR3 size: 14 residues. Germline CDR1 SEHNR, CDR2 FQNEAQ (reference sequence). The CDR3 sequence is CASSLAGTRETQYF. CDR3 nucleotide sequence: TGTGCCAGCAGCTTAGCGGGGACTAGGGAGACCCAGTACTTC.

As regards this clonotype: With a much larger clone just one base away, this may be a read error. The rearrangement links TRBV20-1 to TRBJ2-1, with TRBD2 matching 7 bases. Per germline, CDR1 DFQATT and CDR2 SNEGSKA (reference sequence). CDR3 length equals 15 residues. This CDR3 reads CGARDSSGINNEQFF. The CDR3 region has the DNA TGCGGTGCTAGAGATTCCAGCGGGATTAACAATGAGCAATTCTTC.

This clonotype was observed many times. The chain joins TRBV20-1 to TRBJ1-2; tentatively, D is TRBD1 (5 bases). The ends were cut back, 6 bases at V and 0 bases at J, with 11 bases in the middle. There are 13 residues in the CDR3. Germline V CDR1 and CDR2: DFQATT, SNEGSKA (reference sequence). The CDR3 sequence: CSAPFRANYGYTF. The CDR3, as DNA: TGCAGTGCCCCATTCAGGGCTAACTATGGCTACACCTTC.

This clonotype was seen repeatedly, ten times or more. The V and J genes are TRBV27 and TRBJ1-6; D gene ambiguous. Germline V gene data show CDR1 as MNHEY and CDR2 as SMNVEV (reference sequence). Trimming removed 3 bases at V and 9 bases at J, with 9 bases between. The CDR3 spans 13 residues. The CDR3 here is CASSLGKSSPLHF. The CDR3 bases are TGTGCCAGCAGTTTGGGGAAAAGTTCACCCCTCCACTTT.

V is TRBV20-1 and J is TRBJ2-2; the D is unclear. V lost 6 bases to trimming and J lost 10 bases, with 12 bases between them. CDR1 and CDR2 from the germline V gene are DFQATT and SNEGSKA (reference sequence). The CDR3 loop spans 11 amino acids. The CDR3 coding sequence is TGCAGTGCCCGTTCGGGCGTGGAGCTGTTTTTT. Translation: CSARSGVELFF.

A few counts support this clonotype. The chain carries TRBV27 and TRBJ2-1; 10 nucleotides line up with TRBD2. Trimming took 4 bases from V and 10 from J; bases not matched to a gene: 7. Per the germline V gene, CDR1 is MNHEY and CDR2 is SMNVEV (reference sequence). This CDR3 contains 14 residues. The CDR3: CASSSGLATGEQFF. In DNA, the CDR3 is TGTGCCAGCAGTTCGGGACTAGCGACAGGCGAGCAGTTCTTC.

The rearrangement uses TRBV19 and TRBJ1-2, with D hard to call. Per germline, CDR1 LNHDA and CDR2 SQIVND (reference sequence). The CDR3 is 13 amino acids. V was shortened by 2 bases and J by 2 bases, with 6 bases between the two germline ends. CDR3 bases: TGTGCCAGTAGTATAACGAGGAACTATGGCTACACCTTC. Amino acids: CASSITRNYGYTF.

V is TRBV29-1 and J is TRBJ2-3; 11 bases map to TRBD1. This CDR3 spans 11 amino acids. J gave up 14 bases and V 3 bases, and 4 bases lay outside the gene matches. Per the germline V gene, CDR1 is SQVTM and CDR2 is ANQGSEA. The CDR3, as DNA: TGCAGCGTTGACCGGGACAGGGGGGCGTATTTT. Its protein is CSVDRDRGAYF.

At least ten counts were recorded for this clonotype. V gene TRBV7-8 combines with J gene TRBJ1-5; D remains ambiguous. Germline CDR1 reads SGHVS; CDR2 reads FQNEAQ. V dropped 5 bases and J dropped 5 bases, with 10 bases sitting between them. There are 13 residues in the CDR3. The CDR3 sequence: CASSTSLHQPQHF. The DNA for the CDR3 is TGTGCCAGCAGCACAAGTCTTCATCAGCCCCAGCATTTT.